One and the same sample provided the 20 T cell receptor beta chains below, sequenced in a study of blood T cell repertoires in COVID-19. Produced via immunoSEQ multiplex PCR; TCRdb's table is partial and in-frame only. The sample holds about 46,000 clones, around 89% seen once. The source material was peripheral blood. Source of these receptors: a man in his forties or fifties with active COVID-19.

V is TRBV3-1 (or the pseudogene TRBV3-2) and J is TRBJ1-6; 7 positions match TRBD1. The CDR3 totals 15 residues. Germline CDR1 is LGHDT and CDR2 is YNNKEL (reference sequence). V shed 3 bases, J shed 5 bases, and the junction held 4 bases outside the gene matches. The CDR3 sequence is CASSHTDRNNSPLHF. In DNA, the CDR3 is TGTGCCAGCAGCCATACGGACAGGAATAATTCACCCCTCCACTTT.

J is TRBJ1-1 and V is TRBV18, with D unclear. This CDR3 spans 13 amino acids. Germline-derived CDR1 and CDR2 are KGHSH and LQKENI. Trimming left V 4 bases short and J 0 bases short, with 6 bases between. The DNA of the CDR3 is TGTGCCAGCTCACTTACAGTGAACACTGAAGCTTTCTTT. This translates into CASSLTVNTEAFF.

This clone appeared a few times. V usage is TRBV7-8 and J usage is TRBJ2-5; a weak D match, TRBD1 (5 bases). Germline V CDR1 and CDR2: SGHVS, FQNEAQ. CDR3 length: 13 residues. Trimming left V 3 bases short and J 3 bases short, with 8 bases between. In DNA, the CDR3 is TGTGCCAGCAGCTTCGGCAGGGAAGAGACCCAGTACTTC. It specifies CASSFGREETQYF.

The chain joins TRBV6-1 to TRBJ1-2; 8 bases are a match to TRBD1. J lost 7 bases, V lost 3 bases, and 16 bases had no gene match. Per germline, CDR1 MNHNS and CDR2 SASEGT. CDR3 length: 17 residues. CDR3 region: CASSDPRTGSPLSGYTF. As DNA, the CDR3 is TGTGCCAGCAGTGACCCCCGGACAGGGAGCCCACTAAGTGGCTACACCTTC.

V and J are TRBV3-1 (or the pseudogene TRBV3-2) and TRBJ2-7, with D maybe TRBD1 (5 bases). Germline V gives CDR1 LGHDT, CDR2 YNNKEL (reference sequence). This CDR3 has 17 residues. Trimming stripped 3 bases from V and 7 bases from J, with 25 bases between. CDR3 sequence: CASSHKTTGPRVEEQYF. The CDR3 bases are TGTGCCAGCAGCCACAAGACGACCGGGCCCAGGGTCGAGGAGCAGTACTTC.

The genes are TRBV4-3 and TRBJ1-2; a weak D match, TRBD1 (5 bases). CDR3 length equals 15 residues. Trimming took 0 bases from V and 2 from J, leaving 10 bases between them. Germline loops: CDR1 LGHNA, CDR2 YSLEER. The CDR3 region has the DNA TGCGCCAGCAGCCAAGAGGGACTGTCGAACTATGGCTACACCTTC. Translating it yields CASSQEGLSNYGYTF.

CDR3 residues: CASSLVEGYEQYF. In nucleotides, the CDR3 is TGTGCCAGCAGCTTGGTTGAGGGATACGAGCAGTACTTC. The chain is built from TRBV5-4 and TRBJ2-7; perhaps TRBD2 as D (5 bases). The germline V gene encodes CDR1 SGHNT and CDR2 YYREEE (reference sequence). With 0 bases removed from V and 4 bases from J, the gap between germline ends came to 8 bases. The CDR3 consists of 13 residues.

The chain is built from TRBV7-9 and TRBJ2-1, with TRBD2 matching over 12 bases. With 3 bases clipped from V and 7 bases from J, the junction kept 7 bases outside the gene matches. Per germline, CDR1 SEHNR and CDR2 FQNEAQ (reference sequence). The CDR3 runs 16 residues. The CDR3 DNA sequence: TGTGCCAGCAGCTTCCTAGCGGGAGGGCCTGGGAATGAGCAGTTCTTC. It translates to CASSFLAGGPGNEQFF. Full variable domain (outside the CDR3, taken from reference TRBV7-9 and TRBJ2-1): DTGVSQNPRHKITKRGQNVTFRCDPISEHNRLYWYRQTLGQGPEFLTYFQNEAQLEKSRLLSDRFSAERPKGSFSTLEIQRTEQGDSAMYLCASSFLAGGPGNEQFFGPGTRLTVL.

The rearrangement joins TRBV6-5 to TRBJ1-5, with 12 bases matching TRBD1. V dropped 4 bases and J dropped 6; count of bases not matched to a gene: 7. This CDR3 comprises 16 residues. In germline, CDR1 is MNHEY, CDR2 SVGAGI. CDR3 sequence: CASSSSGQGAGQPQHF. The CDR3 nucleotides are TGTGCCAGCAGTTCCTCGGGACAGGGGGCCGGTCAGCCCCAGCATTTT.

V is TRBV7-2 and J is TRBJ2-1; 13 positions match TRBD2. Trimming at V came to 5 bases and at J to 0 bases, leaving 4 bases not matched to a gene. CDR1 and CDR2 from the germline V gene are SGHTA and FQGNSA. The CDR3 spans 17 residues. CDR3 in amino acids: CASSRTSGSLSYNEQFF. CDR3 nucleotides: TGTGCCAGCAGCCGGACTAGCGGGAGCCTCTCCTACAATGAGCAGTTCTTC.

This sequence joins TRBV7-2 and TRBJ2-7, with 11 bases fitting TRBD2. The germline gives CDR1 SGHTA, CDR2 FQGNSA. The CDR3 is 15 amino acids. The V gene end was trimmed by 5 bases and the J gene end by 4 bases; junction bases not matched to a gene: 7. CDR3 sequence: CASSTTSGGGYEQYF. The CDR3 DNA is TGTGCCAGCAGCACTACTAGCGGGGGCGGGTACGAGCAGTACTTC.

In this sample, this clone turned up a few times. This chain links TRBV28 with TRBJ2-3, with 9 bases that match TRBD2. This CDR3 region has 15 residues. The trim removed 6 bases at V and 4 bases at J, leaving 8 bases unmatched. Germline CDR1 and CDR2: MDHEN and SYDVKM. CDR3 protein: CASRASGDFSDTQYF. Written as DNA, the CDR3 is TGTGCCAGCAGGGCTAGCGGGGATTTTTCAGATACGCAGTATTTT.

This clone was detected once. The genes are TRBV30 and TRBJ2-1, with D unclear. This CDR3 contains 16 residues. CDR1 GTSNPN and CDR2 SVGIG come from the germline V gene (reference sequence). Deletions cut 0 bases from V and 2 bases from J, with 14 bases between. CDR3 region: CAWSVRVYATYNEQFF. CDR3 nucleotide sequence: TGTGCCTGGAGTGTACGGGTCTACGCGACCTACAATGAGCAGTTCTTC.

The V and J genes are TRBV7-8 and TRBJ2-3, with TRBD2 as a possible D gene (5 bases). Germline lookup yields CDR1 SGHVS and CDR2 FQNEAQ. The CDR3 runs 15 residues. With 1 base removed from V and 0 bases from J, the gap between germline ends came to 8 bases. CDR3 residues: CASSLEAASTDTQYF. The DNA of the CDR3 is TGTGCCAGCAGCTTAGAAGCGGCTAGCACAGATACGCAGTATTTT.

Of note for this clone: Other DNA variants within this sample encode the same CDR3. The rearrangement links TRBV3-1 (or the pseudogene TRBV3-2) to TRBJ2-7; D unresolved. The CDR3 runs 14 residues. Germline-derived CDR1 and CDR2 are LGHDT and YNNKEL (reference sequence). Trimming pared 0 bases from V and 0 bases from J, leaving 6 bases between. The CDR3, as DNA: TGTGCCAGCAGCCAAGACACAAGCTCCTACGAGCAGTACTTC. Translated: CASSQDTSSYEQYF.

The chain's CDR3 is CASSSGGADTQYF. The CDR3 DNA follows: TGTGCCAGCAGTTCAGGCGGGGCAGATACGCAGTATTTT. J is TRBJ2-3 and V is TRBV12-3 or TRBV12-4; maybe TRBD2 (6 bases). The CDR3 is 13 amino acids. Between the trimmed V and J ends, which lost 4 bases and 4 bases, there was a span of 9 bases.

The chain is built from TRBV9 and TRBJ2-3; 10 bases align to TRBD2. From germline, CDR1 is SGDLS and CDR2 YYNGEE. Losses at the gene ends were 2 bases for V and 2 bases for J; bases not matched to a gene: 2. The CDR3 is 15 amino acids. CDR3 nucleotide sequence: TGTGCCAGCAGCGTTAGCGGGGGGAACACAGATACGCAGTATTTT. Residues: CASSVSGGNTDTQYF.

The chain recombines TRBV6-6 with TRBJ1-5; maybe TRBD1 (5 bases). CDR1 and CDR2 (germline): MNHNY, SVGAGI (reference sequence). The CDR3 contains 13 residues. Trimming left V 5 bases short and J 3 bases short, with 8 bases between. CDR3 protein: CASSTGINQPQHF. Here the CDR3 DNA reads TGTGCCAGCAGTACAGGCATCAATCAGCCCCAGCATTTT.

The DNA of the CDR3 is TGTGCCAGCACCAGGCGAGGCTACACCTTC. This encodes CASTRRGYTF. The genes are TRBV5-8 and TRBJ1-2; D call uncertain. CDR3 length: 10 residues. Germline loops: CDR1 SGHTS, CDR2 YDEGEE. The germline V and J ends were trimmed by 6 bases and 8 bases, with 8 bases remaining between them.

This chain uses TRBV2 with TRBJ2-7; TRBD1 is a possible D gene (6 bases). In germline, CDR1 is SNHLY, CDR2 FYNNEI. This CDR3 is built from 15 residues. Trimming stripped 3 bases from V and 2 bases from J, with 14 bases between. The CDR3 loop reads CASSDVGQQPYEQYF. CDR3 DNA: TGTGCCAGCAGTGATGTAGGACAGCAACCCTACGAGCAGTACTTC.